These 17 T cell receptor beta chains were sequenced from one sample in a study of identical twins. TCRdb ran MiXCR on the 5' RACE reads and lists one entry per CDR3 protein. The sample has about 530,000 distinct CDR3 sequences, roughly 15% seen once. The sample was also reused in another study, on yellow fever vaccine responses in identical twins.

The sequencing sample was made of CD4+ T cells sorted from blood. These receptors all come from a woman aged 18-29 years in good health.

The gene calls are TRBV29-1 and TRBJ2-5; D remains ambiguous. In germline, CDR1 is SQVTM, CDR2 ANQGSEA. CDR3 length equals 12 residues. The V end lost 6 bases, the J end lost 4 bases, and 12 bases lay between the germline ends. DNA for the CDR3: TGCAGCGTAGAAAGGAAGGGAGAGACCCAGTACTTC. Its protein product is CSVERKGETQYF.

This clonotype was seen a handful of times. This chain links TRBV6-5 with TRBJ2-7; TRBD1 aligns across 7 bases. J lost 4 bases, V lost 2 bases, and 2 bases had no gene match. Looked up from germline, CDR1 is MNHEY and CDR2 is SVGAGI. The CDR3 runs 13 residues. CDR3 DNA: TGTGCCAGCAGTTACAGACAGGGATACGAGCAGTACGTC. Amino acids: CASSYRQGYEQYV.

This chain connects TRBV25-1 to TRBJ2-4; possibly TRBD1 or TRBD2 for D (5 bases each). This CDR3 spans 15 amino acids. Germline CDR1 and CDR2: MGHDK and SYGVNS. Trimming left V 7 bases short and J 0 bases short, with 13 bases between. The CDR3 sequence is CASTPGDLAKNIQYF. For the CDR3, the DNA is TGTGCCAGCACACCCGGGGACCTAGCCAAAAACATTCAGTACTTC.

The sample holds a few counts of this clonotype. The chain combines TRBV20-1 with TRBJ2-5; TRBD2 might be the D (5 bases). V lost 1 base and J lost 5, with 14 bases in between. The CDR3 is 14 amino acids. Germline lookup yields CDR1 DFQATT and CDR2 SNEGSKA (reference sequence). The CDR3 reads CSARASSSGETQYF. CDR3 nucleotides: TGCAGTGCTAGAGCCTCTTCCTCGGGGGAGACCCAGTACTTC.

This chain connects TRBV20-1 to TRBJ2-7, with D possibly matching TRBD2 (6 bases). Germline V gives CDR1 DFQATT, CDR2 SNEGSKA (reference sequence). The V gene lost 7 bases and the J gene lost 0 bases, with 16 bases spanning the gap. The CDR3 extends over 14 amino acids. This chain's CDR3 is CSVGSGFGSYEQYV. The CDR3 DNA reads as TGCAGTGTTGGGAGCGGGTTTGGCTCCTACGAGCAGTACGTC.

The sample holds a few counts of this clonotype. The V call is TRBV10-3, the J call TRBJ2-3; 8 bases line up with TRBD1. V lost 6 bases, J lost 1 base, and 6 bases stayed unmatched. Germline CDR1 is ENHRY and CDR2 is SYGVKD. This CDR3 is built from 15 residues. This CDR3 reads CAIRPDRGGTDTQYF. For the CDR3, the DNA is TGTGCCATCAGACCTGACAGGGGTGGCACAGATACGCAGTATTTT.

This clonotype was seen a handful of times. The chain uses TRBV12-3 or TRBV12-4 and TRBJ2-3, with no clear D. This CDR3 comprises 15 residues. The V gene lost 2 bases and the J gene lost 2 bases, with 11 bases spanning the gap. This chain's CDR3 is CASSLRVYSTDTQYF. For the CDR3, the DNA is TGTGCCAGCAGTTTAAGGGTTTATTCCACAGATACGCAGTATTTT.

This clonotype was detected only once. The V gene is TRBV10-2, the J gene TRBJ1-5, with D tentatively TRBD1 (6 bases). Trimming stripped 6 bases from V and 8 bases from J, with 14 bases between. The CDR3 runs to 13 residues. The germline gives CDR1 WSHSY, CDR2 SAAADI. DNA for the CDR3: TGCGCCAGCAGACAAAACAGGGCGGAGCCCCAGCATTTT. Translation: CASRQNRAEPQHF.

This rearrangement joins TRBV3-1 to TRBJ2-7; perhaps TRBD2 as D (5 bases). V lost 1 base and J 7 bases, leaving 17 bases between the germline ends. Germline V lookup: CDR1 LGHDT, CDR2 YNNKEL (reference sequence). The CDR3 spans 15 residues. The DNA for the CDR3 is TGTGCCAGCAGCCAAGCGGGGAGCTCCTACAATGAGCAGTACGTC. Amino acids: CASSQAGSSYNEQYV.

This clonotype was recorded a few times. The CDR3 DNA sequence: TGTGCCAGCAGCGAGAATGTGGGGACAGGGCACAACGAGCAGTACTTC. Its protein product is CASSENVGTGHNEQYF. The rearrangement joins TRBV25-1 to TRBJ2-7; TRBD1 matches 9 bases. The CDR3 has 16 amino acids. V lost 6 bases, J lost 5 bases, and 14 bases stayed unmatched. From germline, CDR1 is MGHDK and CDR2 SYGVNS.

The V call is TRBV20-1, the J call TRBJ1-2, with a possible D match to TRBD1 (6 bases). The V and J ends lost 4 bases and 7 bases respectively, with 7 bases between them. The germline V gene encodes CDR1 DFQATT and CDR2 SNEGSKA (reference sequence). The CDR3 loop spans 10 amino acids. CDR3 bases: TGCAGTGCTAAACAGGGTGGCTACACCTTC. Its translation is CSAKQGGYTF.

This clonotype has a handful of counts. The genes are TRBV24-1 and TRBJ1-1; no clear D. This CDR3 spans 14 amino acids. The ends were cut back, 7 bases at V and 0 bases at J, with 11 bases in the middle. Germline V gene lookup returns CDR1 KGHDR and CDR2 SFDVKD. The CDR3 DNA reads TGTGCCACCAGGGCCGCAGCCATGAACACTGAAGCTTTCTTT. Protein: CATRAAAMNTEAFF.

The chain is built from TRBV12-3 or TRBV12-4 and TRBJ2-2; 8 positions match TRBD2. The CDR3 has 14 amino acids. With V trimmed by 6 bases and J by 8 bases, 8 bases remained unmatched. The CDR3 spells CASRPGLGVGELFF. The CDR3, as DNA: TGTGCCAGCAGACCGGGACTAGGGGTGGGGGAGCTGTTTTTT.

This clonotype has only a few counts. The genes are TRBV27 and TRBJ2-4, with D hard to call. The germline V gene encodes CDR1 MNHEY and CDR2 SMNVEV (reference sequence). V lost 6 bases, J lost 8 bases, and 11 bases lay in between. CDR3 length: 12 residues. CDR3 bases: TGTGCCAGCAGCCCCACACGGGACATTCAGTACTTC. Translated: CASSPTRDIQYF.

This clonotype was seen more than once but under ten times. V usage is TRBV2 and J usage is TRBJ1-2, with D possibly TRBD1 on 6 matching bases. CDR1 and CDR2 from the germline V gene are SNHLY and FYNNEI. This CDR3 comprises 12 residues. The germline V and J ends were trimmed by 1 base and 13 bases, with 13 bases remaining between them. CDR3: CASSEDGGGPTF. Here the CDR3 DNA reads TGTGCCAGCAGTGAAGATGGGGGCGGACCCACCTTC.

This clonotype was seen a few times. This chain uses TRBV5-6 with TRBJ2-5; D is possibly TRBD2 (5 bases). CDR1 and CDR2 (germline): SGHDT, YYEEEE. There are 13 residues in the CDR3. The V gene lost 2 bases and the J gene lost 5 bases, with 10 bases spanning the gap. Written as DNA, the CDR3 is TGTGCCAGCAGCTTCCGGGGTCCGGAGACCCAGTACTTC. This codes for CASSFRGPETQYF.

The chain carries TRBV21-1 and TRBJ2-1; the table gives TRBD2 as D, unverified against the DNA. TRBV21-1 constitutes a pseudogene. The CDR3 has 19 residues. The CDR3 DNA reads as TGTGCCAGCAGCAAAGGGGGACTAGCGGGAGTAAATTCCTACAATGAGCAGTTCTTC. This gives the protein CASSKGGLAGVNSYNEQFF.